Sequencing of this TCR beta chain was carried out in a study of OX40 agonist ivuxolimab in advanced cancers. The wider study: Each dose-escalation patient presented with hepatocellular carcinoma, melanoma, renal cell or head and neck cancer.

Germline CDR1 reads SGHRS; CDR2 reads YFSETQ. Trimming took 1 base from V and 5 from J; bases not matched to a gene: 6. CDR3 length: 15 residues. It was autoimmune disease history or systemic immunosuppression that excluded patients. The data were produced by immunoSEQ multiplex PCR, yet TCRdb's version contains in-frame clones alone and is incomplete. The data hold 30,000 to 35,000 clones, with roughly three quarters observed a single time. The chain employs TRBV5-1 and TRBJ2-5; 9 bases are shared with TRBD2. This TCR derives from an adult with an advanced solid tumor such as melanoma, head and neck, liver or kidney cancer. Sequencing used CD4+ or CD8+ T cells sorted from blood, obtained in a trial of the OX40 agonist ivuxolimab. CDR3 sequence (DNA): TGCGCCAGCAGCTTGAGTAGCGGGGGTTTTGAGACCCAGTACTTC. Translated: CASSLSSGGFETQYF.